This section outlines one TCR beta chain sequence together with its context. Its antigen is not yet known. Base qualities are not recorded, but no much larger clone differs from it by a single base. In total, roughly 670 healthy bone marrow donors made up the cohort. At the time of sampling, all cohort members were nominally healthy, though unrecorded immune exposures were likely present. The donor tested CMV seropositive and was one of the 289 seropositive cohort members. Every donor gave a peripheral blood sample, and the peripheral blood mononuclear cells from that sample were used for TCR beta sequencing. The Qiagen DNeasy Blood Extraction Kit was used to extract genomic DNA from the blood cell samples. Between the V and J ends, shortened by 1 base and 3 bases respectively, the junction contains 18 bases. The CDR3 contains 17 residues, cysteine and phenylalanine counted. Left in the record is the CDR3 DNA by itself, 51 bases read in frame from the first base. The germline V gene encodes CDR1 MGHRA and CDR2 YSYEKL.

The library was produced with the immunoSEQ multiplex PCR assay. For the multiplex PCR, a mixture combining 60 forward primers for TCR Vbeta segments and 13 reverse primers for TCR Jbeta segments was used. A multiplex PCR assay on genomic DNA amplified the CDR3 region of rearranged TCR beta genes. The amplified TCR beta libraries were sequenced on the Illumina HiSeq System as 87-base-pair reads. The published analysis was carried out like this. Across the roughly 640 repertoires, a later analysis counted 75 million to 90 million unique TCR beta chains, 9 million to 14 million of which were shared by at least two donors. Raw reads were error-corrected and collapsed into unique sequences by a nearest-neighbor algorithm in which closely related sequences were merged to remove PCR and sequencing errors. CDR3 sequences were aligned to IMGT reference sequences to assign V, D and J gene segments. Each retained sequence needed at least a six-nucleotide match to both a V gene segment and a J gene segment. A rearrangement was called productive if the CDR3 had no stop codons and remained in frame with V and J, and every other rearrangement was called non-productive. Following IMGT convention, CDR3 was defined as the stretch from the second conserved V-encoded cysteine to the conserved J-encoded phenylalanine. The earlier analysis of about 610 of the donors excluded sequences that lacked an unambiguous match to a single V gene segment. In an earlier analysis of 587 of the donors, a V segment was called functional when productive rearrangements were above 56.7%, and segregating when the standard deviation between donors exceeded 5%. A statistical classification framework was built to diagnose cytomegalovirus status from the catalog of TCR beta chain sequences. V and J gene assignment, in a later analysis, came from comparing TCR nucleotide sequences with IMGT/GENE-DB human TR gene sequences. In a later analysis, CDR3 sequences and most-parsimonious VDJ recombination scenarios were assigned using the TCRdist pipeline. A later analysis defined each TCR beta chain by its CDR3 amino acid sequence plus V-gene family, and excluded reads lacking a unique V-gene family. To address suspected cross-contamination and a sequencing artifact, a later analysis removed roughly 580 highly shared, low-generation-probability nucleotide sequences. A later analysis calculated a clonal expansion index for each public chain from normalized within-repertoire ranks of inferred template counts. A later analysis computed generation probabilities with a VDJ recombination model fitted to out-of-frame rearrangements, and checked the results against IGoR. Hypergeometric tests were used in a later analysis to score TCR-TCR, TCR-HLA and TCR-CMV co-occurrence, with a repertoire-size bias correction applied to the TCR pairs. A later analysis estimated false discovery rates by permuting HLA or CMV assignments 20 times. In a later analysis, co-occurring TCRs were grouped with DBSCAN, and TCRdist sequence similarity was added when clustering was performed within HLA-allele-positive subsets. Co-occurrence clustering excluded repertoires with fewer than 30,000 or more than 120,000 public chains, plus five with anomalous nucleotide sharing. Drawn from immuneACCESS, this table holds only the in-frame rearrangements with V and J called that TCRdb kept. Clones are partly lost; checked studies trace under half to an unresolved V gene and leave the rest unexplained. The V and J calls and clone size are taken from that table; D and trimming were inferred from the DNA. This sample lists about 130,000 clones; around 79% were detected once. The ten largest clones add up to approximately 6.2% of the sample.

The record originates from a study of cytomegalovirus exposure and HLA in healthy donors (dated by TCRdb to about 2017). As for the study more broadly: According to an earlier analysis of around 600 of the donors, about 170 million T cells yielded some 120 million unique TCR beta sequences and about 300 Gb of sequence data. An early release that covered around 590 HLA-typed donors contained approximately 320 gigabases of sequencing data and approximately 85 million unique TCR sequences. The genetic ancestry cluster associated with self-reported Caucasian donors included 80% to 90% of the roughly 400 genotyped donors. The study aimed to test whether signatures of past pathogen exposure could be identified by cataloging public T cell receptors. Using immunosequencing, the study profiled T cell repertoires from 666 subjects and related those repertoires to cytomegalovirus serostatus. A separate validation cohort of roughly 130 different subjects was used in addition to the approximately 700-subject first cohort. To predict cytomegalovirus infection status, the study combined high-throughput TCR immunosequencing, statistical association of individual TCRs with disease status, and machine learning. A later analysis re-examined previously published TCR beta repertoires from about 670 donors and added high-resolution HLA genotyping to investigate patterns of TCR occurrence. In the later analysis, no new phenotypic data were used to find candidate immune exposures; instead, reliance was placed on TCR beta sequences and their occurrence across donors. An earlier analysis of several hundred of the donors applied high-throughput TCR beta sequencing to assess whether each TCR beta V gene segment acted as functional or pseudogenic. Alongside the repertoire data, information on donor age, sex, ethnicity and CMV serostatus was compiled. A later genetic analysis took genome-wide SNP genotypes for 398 of the 666 donors and used that subset as a discovery cohort. Every discovery cohort repertoire had been produced on one sequencing platform. HLA typing covered class I and class II loci at four-digit resolution. Typing coverage differed by locus: A, B, C, DRB1 and DQB1 were typed in about 629-640 donors, DQA1 in about 500, DPA1 in approximately 610, and DPB1 in 450 to 490. Because of strong linkage in the cohort, roughly 5 DR-DQ haplotypes were treated as single units for association and clustering. Among 300 to 500 genotyped donors of the cohort, an average of roughly 230,000 unique TCR beta nucleotide sequences was sequenced per donor, of which 15% to 20% were non-productive.

Study-wide findings and limitations: In a later analysis, TCR association rates were found to vary across HLA loci, with the most associated TCRs seen for DRB1 alleles and the fewest for HLA-C alleles. Because HLA typing was missing for some donors at each locus, association tests included only the typed subset. Presence/absence analyses assumed roughly uniform sequencing depth across donors, an assumption that may not hold. A total of about 150 TCR beta chains were listed by the study as associated with cytomegalovirus. According to a later analysis, parvovirus B19, influenza, CMV and Epstein-Barr virus appeared linked to several top co-occurrence clusters. In a later analysis, 16,951 TCR beta sequences were associated with specific HLA alleles at a false discovery rate of 0.05. In a later genetic analysis, fewer N-insertions in productive TCRs were reported among donors in an Asian-associated ancestry cluster than the approximately 630-donor mean. Approximately 16 rarely observed V segments, including chromosome 9 orphons, were excluded from the earlier analysis of approximately 500 of the donors because counts were too low. According to the authors, the approach could potentially be generalized to other disease states and immunological phenotypes. Some IMGT-functional V segments, including TRBV6-2 and TRBV6-3, could not be distinguished by the 87-base-pair reads and were therefore excluded. According to a later analysis, most CMV-associated TCR beta chains appeared to be HLA-restricted, and the HLA associations seemed to be driven largely by CMV exposure. A further reported finding was that TCR beta sequences accurately predicted the HLA-A and HLA-B alleles for most subjects in the first cohort. The cohort was sequenced for TCR beta chains only, and without alpha or paired-chain data the features that could be detected were limited. CMV serostatus was the only immune exposure information available for the cohort. While some public TCRs were present in many individuals, most TCR sequences turned up only very rarely across donors. Linkage disequilibrium might explain the correlated functional status among segregating V segments, but an unknown experimental factor could not be ruled out. A few of the identified cytomegalovirus-associated TCR beta chains were confirmed in vitro to be specific for cytomegalovirus antigens. A group of highly shared sequence variants was considered likely to be a technical artifact of the sequencing pipeline. Compared with equally common non-associated chains, HLA-associated TCR beta chains in a later analysis were more clonally expanded and had lower generation probabilities. The classifier was reported to diagnose cytomegalovirus status with high specificity and sensitivity in both the original cohort and the validation cohort. Strong co-occurrence of HLA alleles, especially DR and DQ, made assigning TCR associations to individual alleles difficult. An association between a missense DCLRE1C variant and V-gene and J-gene trimming of TCR beta chains was found in a later genetic analysis and replicated in an independent cohort. An earlier analysis of around 500 of the donors showed that most TCR beta V segments appeared in productive rearrangements either about 90% or about 30% of the time, which broadly matched IMGT annotations.

The sample taken for sequencing was PBMCs. The chain is encoded by TRBV4-1 joined to TRBJ1-1; the D gene is perhaps TRBD1, on 6 matching bases. The clonotype was recovered from a man aged 40-49 years in good health and CMV-seropositive. The CDR3 region: CASSQVPHRVEDTEAFF. The DNA sequence is TGCGCCAGCAGCCAAGTACCGCACAGGGTGGAGGACACTGAAGCTTTCTTT.